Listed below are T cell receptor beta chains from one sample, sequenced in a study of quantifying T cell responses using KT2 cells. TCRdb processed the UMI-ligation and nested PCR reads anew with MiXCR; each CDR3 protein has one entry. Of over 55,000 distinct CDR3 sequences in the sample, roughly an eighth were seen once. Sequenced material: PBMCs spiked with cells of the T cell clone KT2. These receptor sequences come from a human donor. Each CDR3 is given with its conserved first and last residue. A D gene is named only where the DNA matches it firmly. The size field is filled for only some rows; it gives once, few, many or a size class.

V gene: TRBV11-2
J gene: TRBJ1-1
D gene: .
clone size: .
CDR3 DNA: TGTGCCAGCAGCCCGGGGGGTTTGGGGGTTGAAGCTTTCTTT
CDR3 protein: CASSPGGLGVEAFF

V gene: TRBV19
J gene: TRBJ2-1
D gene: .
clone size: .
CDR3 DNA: TGTGCCACTGTTCGGGACACCCTGAGCTCCTACAATGAGCAGTTCTTC
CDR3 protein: CATVRDTLSSYNEQFF

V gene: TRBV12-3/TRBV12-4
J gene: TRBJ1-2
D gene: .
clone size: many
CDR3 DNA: TGTGCCAGCAGTTTAGGGTCGCAGGGCAACTATGGCTACACCTTC
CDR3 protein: CASSLGSQGNYGYTF

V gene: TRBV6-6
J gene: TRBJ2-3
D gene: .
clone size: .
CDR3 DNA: TGTGCCAGCAGTGAATGGGGGGATGACACAGATACGCAGTATTTT
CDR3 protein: CASSEWGDDTDTQYF

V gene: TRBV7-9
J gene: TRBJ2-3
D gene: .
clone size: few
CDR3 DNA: TGTGCCAGCAGCACATCGGGGCACACAGATACGCAGTATTTT
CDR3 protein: CASSTSGHTDTQYF

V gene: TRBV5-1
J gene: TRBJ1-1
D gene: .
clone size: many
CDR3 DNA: TGCGCCAGCAAGCCGTGGGGGGTGAACACTGAAGCTTTCTTT
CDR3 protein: CASKPWGVNTEAFF

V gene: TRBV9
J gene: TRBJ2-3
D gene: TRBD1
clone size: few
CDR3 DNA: TGTGCCAGCAGCGTCCAGGGGGCGCGGACAGATACGCAGTATTTT
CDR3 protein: CASSVQGARTDTQYF

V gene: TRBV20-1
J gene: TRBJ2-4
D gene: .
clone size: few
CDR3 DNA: TGCAGTGCTAGTACCGGGGTAGCCAAAAACATTCAGTACTTC
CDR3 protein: CSASTGVAKNIQYF

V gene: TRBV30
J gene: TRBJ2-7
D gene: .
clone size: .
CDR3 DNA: TGTGCCTGGAGTCTGAAGCTAGCTAGCTACGAGCAGTACTTC
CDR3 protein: CAWSLKLASYEQYF

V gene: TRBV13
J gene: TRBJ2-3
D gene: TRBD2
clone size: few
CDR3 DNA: TGTGCCAGCAGCCAGAGCGGGGCTAGCACAGATACGCAGTATTTT
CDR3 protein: CASSQSGASTDTQYF

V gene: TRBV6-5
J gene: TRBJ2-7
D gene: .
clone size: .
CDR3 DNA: TGTGCCAGCTCCTTACGGGGGTTCATGGGCGAGCAGTACTTC
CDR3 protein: CASSLRGFMGEQYF

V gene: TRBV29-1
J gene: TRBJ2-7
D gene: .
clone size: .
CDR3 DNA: TGCAGCGTTGATGAGGGGCCGGGGATCCGGTACTTC
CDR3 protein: CSVDEGPGIRYF

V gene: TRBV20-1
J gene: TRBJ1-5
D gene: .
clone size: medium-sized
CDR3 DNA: TGCAGTGCGAGTCTAGACGAAAAGGGAGATAGTCAGCCCCAGCATTTT
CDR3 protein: CSASLDEKGDSQPQHF

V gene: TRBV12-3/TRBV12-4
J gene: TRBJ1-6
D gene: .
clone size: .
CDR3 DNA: TGTGCCAGCACCTGGGGGTATTCACCCCTCCACTTT
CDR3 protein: CASTWGYSPLHF

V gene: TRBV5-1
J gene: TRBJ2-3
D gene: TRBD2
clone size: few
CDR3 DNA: TGCGCCAGCAGCTTGGGACTAGCGGGACTAGATACGCAGTATTTT
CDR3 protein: CASSLGLAGLDTQYF

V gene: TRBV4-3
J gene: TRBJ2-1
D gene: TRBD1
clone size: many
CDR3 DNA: TGCGCCAGCAGCCAACTATTAACAGGGGCGAGCTCCTACAATGAGCAGTTCTTC
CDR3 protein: CASSQLLTGASSYNEQFF

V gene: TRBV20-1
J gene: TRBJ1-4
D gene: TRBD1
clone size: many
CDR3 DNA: TGCAGTGCTAGAGATCAGACAGGGAATGAAAAACTGTTTTTT
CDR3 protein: CSARDQTGNEKLFF

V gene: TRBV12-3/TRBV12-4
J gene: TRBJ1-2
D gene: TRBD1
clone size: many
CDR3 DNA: TGTGCCAGCAGTCCAGACAGGGACTATGGCTACACCTTC
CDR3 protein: CASSPDRDYGYTF

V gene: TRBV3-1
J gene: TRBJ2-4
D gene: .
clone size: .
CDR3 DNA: TGTGCCAGCAGCCCCCCAGGGTCCCAAGTCAAAAACATTCAGTACTTC
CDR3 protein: CASSPPGSQVKNIQYF

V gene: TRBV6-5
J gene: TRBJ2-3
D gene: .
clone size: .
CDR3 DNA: TGTGCCAGCAGAGACGGGGGCCGTAGGTCAGATACGCAGTATTTT
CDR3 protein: CASRDGGRRSDTQYF

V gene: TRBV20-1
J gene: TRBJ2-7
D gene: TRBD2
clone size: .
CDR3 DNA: TGCAGTGCTAGAGATCGGTCTAGCGGGGGGTACGACGAGCAGTACTTC
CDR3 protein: CSARDRSSGGYDEQYF

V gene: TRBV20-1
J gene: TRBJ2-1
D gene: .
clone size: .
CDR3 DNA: TGCAGTGCTTACAAGGGGGGGGGAGACAATGAGCAGTTCTTC
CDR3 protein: CSAYKGGGDNEQFF

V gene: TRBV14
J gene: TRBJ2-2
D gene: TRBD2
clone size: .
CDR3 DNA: TGTGCCAGCAGCCAAACTAGCGGGAAGGCCGGGGAGCTGTTTTTT
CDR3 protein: CASSQTSGKAGELFF

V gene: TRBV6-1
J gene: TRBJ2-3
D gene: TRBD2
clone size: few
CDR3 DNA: TGTGCCAGCAGTGCGTCGTTAAGCGGGGGGGCAGATACGCAGTATTTT
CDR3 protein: CASSASLSGGADTQYF

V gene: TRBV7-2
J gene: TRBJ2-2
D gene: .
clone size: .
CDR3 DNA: TGTGCCAGCAGCCTAACTTCCACCGGGGAGCTGTTTTTT
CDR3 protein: CASSLTSTGELFF

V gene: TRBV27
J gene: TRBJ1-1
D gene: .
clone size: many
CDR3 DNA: TGTGCCAGCAGTTTAAACAGGGCTAACACTGAAGCTTTCTTT
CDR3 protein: CASSLNRANTEAFF

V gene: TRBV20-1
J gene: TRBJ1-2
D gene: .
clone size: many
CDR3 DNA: TGCACTTCACCACGGACTAACTATGGCTACACCTTC
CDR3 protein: CTSPRTNYGYTF

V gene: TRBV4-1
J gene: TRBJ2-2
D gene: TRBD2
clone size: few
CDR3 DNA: TGCGCCAGCAGCCAAATTTTTATCGGTAGTTCGGCGGGGGCGAACACCGGGGAGCTGTTTTTT
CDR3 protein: CASSQIFIGSSAGANTGELFF

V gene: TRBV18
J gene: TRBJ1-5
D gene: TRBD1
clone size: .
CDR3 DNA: TGTGCCAGCTCACTTGACAGGGTGGGTCAGCCCCAGCATTTT
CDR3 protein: CASSLDRVGQPQHF

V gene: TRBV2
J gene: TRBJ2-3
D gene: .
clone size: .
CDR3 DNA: TGTGCCAGCAGTGGGCAGGGAGCCACAGATACGCAGTATTTT
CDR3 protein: CASSGQGATDTQYF

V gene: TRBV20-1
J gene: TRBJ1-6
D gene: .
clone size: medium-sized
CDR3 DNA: TGCAGTGCTAGTAACGTGCAGGGAGGGAATTCACCCCTCCACTTT
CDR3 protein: CSASNVQGGNSPLHF